The source of this T cell receptor beta chain is a study of blood T cell repertoires in COVID-19. For the study at large: The United States, Italy and Spain supplied acute and convalescent COVID-19 samples.

Trimming took 9 bases from V and 9 from J; bases not matched to a gene: 11. CDR1 SNHLY and CDR2 FYNNEI come from the germline V gene. The CDR3 has 13 residues. Assignment of participants to cohorts was predicated upon participant-reported clinical history. Two negative PCRs, clearance, or symptom resolution were required of recovered Cohort 3 donors. Profiling relied on immunoSEQ multiplex PCR, and the TCRdb table lists in-frame clones only, not all of them. The repertoire has hundreds of thousands of clones, 75% to 90% of them found once; the top ten carry roughly a tenth. The sequence derives from a woman aged 35 to 49 who had recovered from COVID-19. The rearrangement links TRBV2 to TRBJ1-3; 7 bases map to TRBD1. Sequencing used PBMCs or T cells enriched from blood (not recorded which). The DNA for the CDR3 is TGTGCCAGATATGGACAGGAAGAAAGCACCATATATTTT. Amino acids: CARYGQEESTIYF.